This T cell receptor beta chain was observed in a study of blood T cell repertoires in COVID-19. Across the whole study: The United States, Italy and Spain provided the acute and convalescent COVID-19 samples. PBMCs, B-cell-depleted T cells, or T cells were the source of the cDNA or gDNA that made up the material.

Authors' data handling: Amplification of reference gene primers was used by the study to estimate nucleated cell counts. Some clones are missing from TCRdb's copy, which holds only in-frame ones; the method was immunoSEQ multiplex PCR. For V, J and clone size, that table is used; D and trimming come from the DNA. Of a few hundred thousand clones in the sample, 70% to 90% were seen once. CDR3 length: 14 residues. V was pared by 4 bases and J by 7 bases, with 12 bases between. The V gene's germline CDR1 is SGHRS and CDR2 YFSETQ. This TCR came from a man aged 50-60 years who had recovered from COVID-19. Material: peripheral blood. The chain couples TRBV5-1 to TRBJ1-6; D possibly corresponds to TRBD1 (6 bases). CDR3 sequence reads: CASSGQPLNSPLHF. In DNA, the CDR3 is TGCGCCAGCAGCGGACAGCCTCTCAATTCACCCCTCCACTTT.